This T cell receptor beta chain was sequenced during a study of T cell responses to AZD1222 COVID-19 vaccine. Study-level findings and limits: Compared with day 0, the breadth and depth of the Spike-specific TCR repertoire rose significantly after two doses of AZD1222.

The protocol was immunoSEQ multiplex PCR, while the TCRdb copy is restricted to in-frame clones and leaves out a portion. The sample lists roughly 53,000 clones, approximately 84% occurring once. Trimming stripped 3 bases from V and 6 bases from J, with 21 bases between. This CDR3 contains 16 residues. Germline V lookup: CDR1 WNHNN, CDR2 SYGVQD (reference sequence). Comments on this clone: Its antigen is currently unknown.

V gene TRBV10-1 combines with J gene TRBJ2-7; D unresolved. Sample: peripheral blood, taken on day 0 of AZD1222 vaccination. This TCR derives from an adult in good health. In DNA, the CDR3 is TGCGCCAGCAGTGAACGACTCGCCCCGCGCCTGGGCGAGCAGTACTTC. Protein product: CASSERLAPRLGEQYF.